The T cell receptor beta chain described here comes from a study of radiotherapy plus CTLA-4 blockade in lung cancer. Study summary: Patients showed objective responses in around a sixth of cases and disease control in roughly 31%.

Study conclusions and caveats: Best predicting response, reportedly, were early blood T cell clone dynamics, with interferon-beta.

It was focal radiation plus CTLA-4 blockade with ipilimumab that patients with chemo-refractory metastatic non-small-cell lung cancer received. Regarding this clone: Its antigen is not known.

Only in-frame clones appear in the TCRdb table, and some are missing; sequencing was by immunoSEQ multiplex PCR. The sample includes fewer than 65,000 clones, approximately 80% seen only once; the top ten take about 2.2%. The clonotype comes from a human donor with non-small cell lung cancer whose response to radiotherapy plus ipilimumab could not be evaluated. The sample in question was peripheral blood, obtained from a patient treated with radiotherapy plus ipilimumab.

CDR3 sequence: CASSPIVKGGGTEAFF. DNA for the CDR3: TGTGCCAGCTCACCAATAGTCAAGGGAGGGGGCACTGAAGCTTTCTTT. The rearrangement joins TRBV18 to TRBJ1-1; the D gene is possibly TRBD1 (6 bases). The germline V gene encodes CDR1 KGHSH and CDR2 LQKENI. The CDR3 runs to 16 residues. V was clipped by 2 bases and J by 4 bases, with 17 bases between them.